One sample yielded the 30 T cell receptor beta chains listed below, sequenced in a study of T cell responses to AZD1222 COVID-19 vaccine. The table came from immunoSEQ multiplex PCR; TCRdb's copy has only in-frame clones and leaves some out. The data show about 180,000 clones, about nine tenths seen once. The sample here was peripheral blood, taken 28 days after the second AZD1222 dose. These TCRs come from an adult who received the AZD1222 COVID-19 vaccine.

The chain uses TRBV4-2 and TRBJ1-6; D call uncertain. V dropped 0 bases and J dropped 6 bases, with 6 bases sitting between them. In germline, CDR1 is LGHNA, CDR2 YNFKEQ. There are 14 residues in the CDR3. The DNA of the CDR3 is TGTGCCAGCAGCCAAGATAAACCTAATTCACCCCTCCACTTT. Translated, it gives CASSQDKPNSPLHF.

CDR3 sequence (DNA): TGCGCCAGCAGCTGGGGACAGGGGGCAGGTGAGCAGTTCTTC. Translated: CASSWGQGAGEQFF. The rearrangement links TRBV5-1 to TRBJ2-1; 12 bases line up with TRBD1. The ends lost 3 bases at V and 9 bases at J; junction bases unmatched: 4. This CDR3 is built from 14 residues. Germline V gene sequence: CDR1 SGHRS, CDR2 YFSETQ.

The CDR3 nucleotides read TGTGCCAGCAACCCAGGGGCCCCCTACGAGCAGTACTTC. Protein sequence: CASNPGAPYEQYF. This chain connects TRBV2 to TRBJ2-7, with D tentatively TRBD1 (6 bases). The V gene lost 7 bases and the J gene lost 2 bases, with 12 bases spanning the gap. In germline, CDR1 is SNHLY, CDR2 FYNNEI. The CDR3 is 13 amino acids. Using reference TRBV2 and TRBJ2-7 for the parts outside the CDR3, the full variable domain is EPEVTQTPSHQVTQMGQEVILRCVPISNHLYFYWYRQILGQKVEFLVSFYNNEISEKSEIFDDQFSVERPDGSNFTLKIRSTKLEDSAMYFCASNPGAPYEQYFGPGTRLTVT.

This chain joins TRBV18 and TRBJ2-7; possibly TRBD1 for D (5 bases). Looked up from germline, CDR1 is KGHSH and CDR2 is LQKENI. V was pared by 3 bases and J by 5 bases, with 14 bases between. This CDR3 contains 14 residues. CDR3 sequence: CASSPRRDINEQYF. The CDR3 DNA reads TGTGCCAGCTCACCCCGCAGGGATATTAACGAGCAGTACTTC.

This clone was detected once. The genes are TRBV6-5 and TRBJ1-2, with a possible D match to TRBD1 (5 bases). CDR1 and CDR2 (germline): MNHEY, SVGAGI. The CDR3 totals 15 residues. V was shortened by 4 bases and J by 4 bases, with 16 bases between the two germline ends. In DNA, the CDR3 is TGTGCCAGCAGTTTCAATTCGGGGCTTATCTATGGCTACACCTTC. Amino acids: CASSFNSGLIYGYTF.

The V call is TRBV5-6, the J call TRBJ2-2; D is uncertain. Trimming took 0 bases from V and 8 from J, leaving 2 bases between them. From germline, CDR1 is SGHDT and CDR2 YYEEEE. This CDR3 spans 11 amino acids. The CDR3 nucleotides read TGTGCCAGCAGCTTGGCTGGGGAGCTGTTTTTT. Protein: CASSLAGELFF.

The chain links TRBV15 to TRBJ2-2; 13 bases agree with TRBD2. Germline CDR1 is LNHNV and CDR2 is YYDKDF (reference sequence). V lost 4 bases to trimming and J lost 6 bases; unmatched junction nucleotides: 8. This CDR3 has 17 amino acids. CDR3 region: CATSTRLAGGRAGELFF. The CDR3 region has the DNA TGTGCCACCAGCACAAGACTAGCGGGGGGCCGGGCCGGGGAGCTGTTTTTT.

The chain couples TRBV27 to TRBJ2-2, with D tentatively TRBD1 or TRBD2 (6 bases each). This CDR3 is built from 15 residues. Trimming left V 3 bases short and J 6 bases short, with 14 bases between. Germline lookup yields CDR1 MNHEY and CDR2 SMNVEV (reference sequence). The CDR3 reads CASSLGGGSSGELFF. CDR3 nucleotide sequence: TGTGCCAGCAGTTTGGGGGGCGGATCGTCCGGGGAGCTGTTTTTT.

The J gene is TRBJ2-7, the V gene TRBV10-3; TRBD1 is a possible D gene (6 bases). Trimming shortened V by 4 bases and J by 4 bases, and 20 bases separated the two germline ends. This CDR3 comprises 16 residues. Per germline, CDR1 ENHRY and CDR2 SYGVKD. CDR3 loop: CAISGGGREKRYEQYF. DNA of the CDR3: TGTGCCATCAGTGGAGGGGGTCGGGAAAAAAGGTACGAGCAGTACTTC.

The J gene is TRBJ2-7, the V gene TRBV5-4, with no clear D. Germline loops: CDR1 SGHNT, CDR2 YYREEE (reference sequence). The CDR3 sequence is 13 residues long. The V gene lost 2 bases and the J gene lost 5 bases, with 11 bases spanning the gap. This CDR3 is CASSFYLSNEQYF. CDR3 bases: TGTGCCAGCAGCTTTTATCTGTCCAACGAGCAGTACTTC.

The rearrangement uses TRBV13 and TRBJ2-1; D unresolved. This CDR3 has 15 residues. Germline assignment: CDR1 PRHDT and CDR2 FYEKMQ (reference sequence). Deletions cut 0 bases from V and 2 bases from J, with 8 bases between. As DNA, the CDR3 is TGTGCCAGCAGCTTAGGAGGGCCTCCCTACAATGAGCAGTTCTTC. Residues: CASSLGGPPYNEQFF.

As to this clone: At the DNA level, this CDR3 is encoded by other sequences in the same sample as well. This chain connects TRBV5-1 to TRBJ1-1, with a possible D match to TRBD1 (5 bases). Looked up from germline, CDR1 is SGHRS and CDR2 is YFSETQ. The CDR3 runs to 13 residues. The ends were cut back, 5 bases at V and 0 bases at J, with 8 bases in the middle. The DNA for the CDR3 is TGCGCCAGCAGACAGGCCATGAACACTGAAGCTTTCTTT. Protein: CASRQAMNTEAFF. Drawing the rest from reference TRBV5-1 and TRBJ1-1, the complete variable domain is KAGVTQTPRYLIKTRGQQVTLSCSPISGHRSVSWYQQTPGQGLQFLFEYFSETQRNKGNFPGRFSGRQFSNSRSEMNVSTLELGDSALYLCASRQAMNTEAFFGQGTRLTVV.

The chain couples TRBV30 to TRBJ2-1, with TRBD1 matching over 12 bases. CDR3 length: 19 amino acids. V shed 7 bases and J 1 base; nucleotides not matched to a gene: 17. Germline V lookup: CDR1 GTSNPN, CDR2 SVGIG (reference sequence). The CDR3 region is CASTVGQGALGRSYNEQFF. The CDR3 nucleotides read TGTGCCTCCACCGTGGGACAGGGGGCGCTTGGAAGGTCCTACAATGAGCAGTTCTTC. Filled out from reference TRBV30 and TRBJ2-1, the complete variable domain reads SQTIHQWPATLVQPVGSPLSLECTVEGTSNPNLYWYRQAAGRGLQLLFYSVGIGQISSEVPQNLSASRPQDRQFILSSKKLLLSDSGFYLCASTVGQGALGRSYNEQFFGPGTRLTVL.

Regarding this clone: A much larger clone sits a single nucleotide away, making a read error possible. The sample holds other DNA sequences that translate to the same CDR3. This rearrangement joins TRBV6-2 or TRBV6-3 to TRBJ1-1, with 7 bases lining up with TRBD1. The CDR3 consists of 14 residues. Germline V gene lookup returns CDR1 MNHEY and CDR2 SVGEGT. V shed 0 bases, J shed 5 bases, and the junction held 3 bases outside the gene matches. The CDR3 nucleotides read TGTGCCAGCAGTTACTCGGCAGGGGGAACTGAAGCTTTCTTT. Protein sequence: CASSYSAGGTEAFF.

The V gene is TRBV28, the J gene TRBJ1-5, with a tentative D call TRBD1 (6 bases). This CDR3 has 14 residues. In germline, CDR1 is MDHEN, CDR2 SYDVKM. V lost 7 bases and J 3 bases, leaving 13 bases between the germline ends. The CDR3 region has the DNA TGTGCCAGCAAGACCCCAGGGGTCAATCAGCCCCAGCATTTT. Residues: CASKTPGVNQPQHF.

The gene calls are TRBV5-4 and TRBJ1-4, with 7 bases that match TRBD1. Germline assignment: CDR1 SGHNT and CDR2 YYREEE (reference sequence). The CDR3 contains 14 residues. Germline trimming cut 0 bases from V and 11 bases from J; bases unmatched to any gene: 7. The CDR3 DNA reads TGTGCCAGCAGCTTGGCGACAGGGATGGGTAAACTGTTTTTT. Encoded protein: CASSLATGMGKLFF.

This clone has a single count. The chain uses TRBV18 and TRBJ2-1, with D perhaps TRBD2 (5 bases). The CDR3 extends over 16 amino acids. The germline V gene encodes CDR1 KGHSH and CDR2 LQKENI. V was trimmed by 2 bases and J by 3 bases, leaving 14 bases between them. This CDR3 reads CASSPYGGVNYNEQFF. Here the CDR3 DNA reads TGTGCCAGCTCACCATATGGAGGAGTCAACTACAATGAGCAGTTCTTC.

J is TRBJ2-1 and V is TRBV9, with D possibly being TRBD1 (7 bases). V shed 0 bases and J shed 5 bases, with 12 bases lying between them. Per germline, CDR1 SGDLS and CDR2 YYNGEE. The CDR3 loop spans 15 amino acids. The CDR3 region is CASSVGQGGDNEQFF. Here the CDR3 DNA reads TGTGCCAGCAGCGTAGGGCAGGGGGGCGACAATGAGCAGTTCTTC.

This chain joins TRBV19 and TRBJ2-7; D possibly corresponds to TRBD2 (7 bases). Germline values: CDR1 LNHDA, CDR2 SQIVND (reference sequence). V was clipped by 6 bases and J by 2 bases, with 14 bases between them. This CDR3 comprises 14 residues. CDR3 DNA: TGTGCCAGTAGACCTCAGGGGAGGGCCTACGAGCAGTACTTC. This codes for CASRPQGRAYEQYF.

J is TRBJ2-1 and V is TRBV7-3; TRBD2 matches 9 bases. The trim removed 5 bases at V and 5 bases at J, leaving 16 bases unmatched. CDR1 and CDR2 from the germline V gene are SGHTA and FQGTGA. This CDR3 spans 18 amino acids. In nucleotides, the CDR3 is TGTGCCAGCAGCCAAGGCCCCACCTGGCGGGGGGGCCACAATGAGCAGTTCTTC. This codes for CASSQGPTWRGGHNEQFF.

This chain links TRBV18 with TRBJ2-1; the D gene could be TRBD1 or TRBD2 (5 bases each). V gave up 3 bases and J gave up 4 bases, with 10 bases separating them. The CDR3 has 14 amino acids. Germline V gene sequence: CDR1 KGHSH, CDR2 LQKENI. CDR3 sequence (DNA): TGTGCCAGCTCACCCCCGGGACGGTACAATGAGCAGTTCTTC. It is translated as CASSPPGRYNEQFF.

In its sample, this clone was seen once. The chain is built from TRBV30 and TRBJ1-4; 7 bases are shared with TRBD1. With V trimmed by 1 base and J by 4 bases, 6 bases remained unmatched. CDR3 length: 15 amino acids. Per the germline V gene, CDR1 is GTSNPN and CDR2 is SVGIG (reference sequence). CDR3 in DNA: TGTGCCTGGAGTGCAGGACAGGCCCTTAATGAAAAACTGTTTTTT. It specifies CAWSAGQALNEKLFF.

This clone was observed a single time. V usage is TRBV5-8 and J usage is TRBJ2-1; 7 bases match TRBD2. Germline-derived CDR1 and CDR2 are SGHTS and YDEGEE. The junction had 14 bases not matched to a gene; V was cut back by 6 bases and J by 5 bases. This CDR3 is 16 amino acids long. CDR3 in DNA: TGTGCCAGCACCCGACCCCTAGCGGCACCCAACAATGAGCAGTTCTTC. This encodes CASTRPLAAPNNEQFF.

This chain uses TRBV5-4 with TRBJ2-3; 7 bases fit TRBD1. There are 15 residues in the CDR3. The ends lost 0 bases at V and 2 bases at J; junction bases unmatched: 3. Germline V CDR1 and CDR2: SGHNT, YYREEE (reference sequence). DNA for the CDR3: TGTGCCAGCAGCTTGGGGGGACAGTCCACAGATACGCAGTATTTT. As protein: CASSLGGQSTDTQYF.

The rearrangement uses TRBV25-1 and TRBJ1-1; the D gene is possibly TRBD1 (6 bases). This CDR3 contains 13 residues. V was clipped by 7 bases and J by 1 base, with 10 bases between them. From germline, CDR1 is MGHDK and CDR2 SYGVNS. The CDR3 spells CASTPGQNTEAFF. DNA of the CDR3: TGTGCCAGCACCCCGGGACAGAACACTGAAGCTTTCTTT. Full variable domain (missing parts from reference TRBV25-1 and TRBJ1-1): EADIYQTPRYLVIGTGKKITLECSQTMGHDKMYWYQQDPGMELHLIHYSYGVNSTEKGDLSSESTVSRIRTEHFPLTLESARPSHTSQYLCASTPGQNTEAFFGQGTRLTVV.

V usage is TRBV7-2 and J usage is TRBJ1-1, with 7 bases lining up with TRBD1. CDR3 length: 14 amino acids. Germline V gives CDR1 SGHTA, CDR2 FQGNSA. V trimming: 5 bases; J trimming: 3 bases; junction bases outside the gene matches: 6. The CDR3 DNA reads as TGTGCCAGCAGCCAACAAACAGGGGACACTGAAGCTTTCTTT. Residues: CASSQQTGDTEAFF. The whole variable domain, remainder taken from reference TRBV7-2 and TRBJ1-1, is GAGVSQSPSNKVTEKGKDVELRCDPISGHTALYWYRQSLGQGLEFLIYFQGNSAPDKSGLPSDRFSAERTGGSVSTLTIQRTQQEDSAVYLCASSQQTGDTEAFFGQGTRLTVV.

As DNA, the CDR3 is TGCGCCAGCAGCCAAGGTCTCACCAACCCTAAAAATCAGCCCCAGCATTTT. This codes for CASSQGLTNPKNQPQHF. J is TRBJ1-5 and V is TRBV4-1, with D unclear. V was cut by 1 base and J by 4 bases, with 17 bases left in between. This CDR3 region has 17 residues. Germline values: CDR1 MGHRA, CDR2 YSYEKL.

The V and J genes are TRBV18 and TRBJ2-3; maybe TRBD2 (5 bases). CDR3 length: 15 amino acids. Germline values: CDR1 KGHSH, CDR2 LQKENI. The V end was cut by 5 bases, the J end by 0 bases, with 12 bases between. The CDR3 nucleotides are TGTGCCAGCTCAGAAGGACTCCTTAGCACAGATACGCAGTATTTT. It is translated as CASSEGLLSTDTQYF.

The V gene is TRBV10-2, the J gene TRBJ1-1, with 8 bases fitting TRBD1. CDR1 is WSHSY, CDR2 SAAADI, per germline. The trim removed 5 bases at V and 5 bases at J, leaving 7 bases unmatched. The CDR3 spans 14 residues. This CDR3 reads CASSPGGAGTEAFF. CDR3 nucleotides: TGCGCCAGCAGTCCAGGGGGCGCGGGGACTGAAGCTTTCTTT.

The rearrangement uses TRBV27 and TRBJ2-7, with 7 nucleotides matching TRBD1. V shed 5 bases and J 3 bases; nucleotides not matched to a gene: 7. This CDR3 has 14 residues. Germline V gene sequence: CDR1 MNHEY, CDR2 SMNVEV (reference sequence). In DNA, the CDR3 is TGTGCCAGCAGTCCAGGACAGGTTGGCTACGAGCAGTACTTC. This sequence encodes CASSPGQVGYEQYF.